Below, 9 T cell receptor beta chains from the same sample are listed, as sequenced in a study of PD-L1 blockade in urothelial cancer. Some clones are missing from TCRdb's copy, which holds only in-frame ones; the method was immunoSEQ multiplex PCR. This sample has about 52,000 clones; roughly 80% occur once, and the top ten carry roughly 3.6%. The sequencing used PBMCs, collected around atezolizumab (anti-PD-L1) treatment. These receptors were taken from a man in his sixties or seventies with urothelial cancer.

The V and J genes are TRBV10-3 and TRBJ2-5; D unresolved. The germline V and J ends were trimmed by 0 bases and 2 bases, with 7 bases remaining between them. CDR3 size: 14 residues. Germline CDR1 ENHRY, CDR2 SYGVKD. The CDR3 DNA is TGTGCCATCAGTGAGTCAACAGCTCAAGAGACCCAGTACTTC. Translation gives CAISESTAQETQYF.

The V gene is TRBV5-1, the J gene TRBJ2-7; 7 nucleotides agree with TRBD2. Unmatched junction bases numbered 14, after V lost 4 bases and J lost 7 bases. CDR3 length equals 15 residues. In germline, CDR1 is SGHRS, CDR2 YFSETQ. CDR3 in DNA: TGCGCCAGCAGCCCGTGGAGCGGGACGTCGGGGGAGCAGTACTTC. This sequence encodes CASSPWSGTSGEQYF.

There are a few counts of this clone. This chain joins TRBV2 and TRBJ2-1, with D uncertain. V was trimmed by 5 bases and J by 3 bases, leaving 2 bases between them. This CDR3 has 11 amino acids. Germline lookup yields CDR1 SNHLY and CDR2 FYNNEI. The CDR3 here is CASSLYNEQFF. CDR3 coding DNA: TGTGCCAGCAGTCTCTACAATGAGCAGTTCTTC.

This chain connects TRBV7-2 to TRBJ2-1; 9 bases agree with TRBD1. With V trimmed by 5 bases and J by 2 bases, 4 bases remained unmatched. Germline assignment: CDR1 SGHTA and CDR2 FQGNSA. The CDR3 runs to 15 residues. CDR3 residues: CASSTGTGTYNEQFF. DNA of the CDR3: TGTGCCAGCAGCACCGGGACAGGGACCTACAATGAGCAGTTCTTC.

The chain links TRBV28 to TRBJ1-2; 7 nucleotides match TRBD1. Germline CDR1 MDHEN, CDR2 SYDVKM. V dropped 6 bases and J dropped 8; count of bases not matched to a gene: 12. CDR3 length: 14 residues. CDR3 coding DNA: TGTGCCAGCAGGTCGACAGGGAGCCCCCAAGGCTACACCTTC. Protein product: CASRSTGSPQGYTF.

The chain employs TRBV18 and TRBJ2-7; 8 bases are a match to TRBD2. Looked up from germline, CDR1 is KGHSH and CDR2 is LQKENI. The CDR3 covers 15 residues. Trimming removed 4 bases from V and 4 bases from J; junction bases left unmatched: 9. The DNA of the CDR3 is TGTGCCAGCTCACTGACGGGACTAGGGCTTTACGAGCAGTACTTC. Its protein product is CASSLTGLGLYEQYF.

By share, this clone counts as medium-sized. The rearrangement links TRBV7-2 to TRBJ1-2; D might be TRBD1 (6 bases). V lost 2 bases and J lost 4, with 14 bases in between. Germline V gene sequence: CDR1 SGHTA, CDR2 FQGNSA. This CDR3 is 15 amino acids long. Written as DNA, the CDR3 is TGTGCCAGCAGCTTAACGGCAGGGGCAACCTATGGCTACACCTTC. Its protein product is CASSLTAGATYGYTF.

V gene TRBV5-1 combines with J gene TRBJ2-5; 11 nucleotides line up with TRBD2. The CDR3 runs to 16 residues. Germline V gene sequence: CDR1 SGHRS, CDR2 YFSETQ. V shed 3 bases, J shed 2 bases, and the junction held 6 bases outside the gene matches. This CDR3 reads CASSSGLAGRQETQYF. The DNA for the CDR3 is TGCGCCAGCAGCTCAGGACTAGCGGGTCGTCAAGAGACCCAGTACTTC.

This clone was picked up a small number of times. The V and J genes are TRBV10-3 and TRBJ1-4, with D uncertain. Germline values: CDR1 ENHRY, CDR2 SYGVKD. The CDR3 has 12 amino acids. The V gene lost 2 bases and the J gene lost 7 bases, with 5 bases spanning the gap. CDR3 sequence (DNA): TGTGCCATCAGTGAGAGGAGTGAAAAACTGTTTTTT. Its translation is CAISERSEKLFF.